Listed here is a single T cell receptor beta chain. What it binds is unknown. Genomic DNA from each subset was divided evenly over several immunoSEQ plates. TCRdb's table, derived via immunoSEQ multiplex PCR, lists solely in-frame clones and lacks some. The table lists millions of clones, 90% to 95% of them singletons. Donors included only healthy HIV-negative adults lacking recent acute infections or vaccinations. This specimen belongs to a study of shared clonotypes between healthy human individuals. Background on the study: Per donor, CD8 memory used one plate, CD8 naive used two, CD4 memory used three and CD4 naive used three.

Whole-study findings and limits: How much donors shared clonotypes was expected to be affected by sequencing depth.

Germline V gene lookup returns CDR1 SGDLS and CDR2 YYNGEE. V lost 4 bases and J lost 6, with 9 bases in between. The CDR3 consists of 12 residues. The source is a man between 18 and 35 years old in good health. Some clones in this sample may be carry-over from other donors' samples. The rearrangement joins TRBV9 to TRBJ2-3, with D perhaps matching TRBD2 (5 bases). Sequenced input: naive CD4+ T cells from PBMCs. Sample subset: CD45RA+ positively selected. This chain's CDR3 is CASSMTGDTQYF. Here the CDR3 DNA reads TGTGCCAGCAGCATGACGGGGGATACGCAGTATTTT.